Reported below is one T cell receptor (beta chain). Its antigen is still unknown. One junction end disagrees with the germline gene, perhaps due to a read error. The data were taken from a study of blood T cells in healthy people across ages. Study-level points and caveats: PBMCs were not sorted, which prevented a conclusive comparison of naive versus antigen-experienced cells. There were more naive CD4+ cells and higher diversity in long-lived donors than in aged donors.

The CDR3 is 13 residues long. Germline assignment: CDR1 LGHNA and CDR2 YNFKEQ. A second PCR of roughly 7 to 11 cycles used a sample-barcoded 5' primer and a J-beta primer mix. Each CDR3 protein gets one entry after TCRdb re-called the 5' RACE reads with MiXCR. This sample has about 800,000 distinct CDR3 sequences, with around half found just once. Every donor provided approximately 10 milliliters of peripheral blood. The sample was blood. The source is a man at least 80 years old in good health. The chain has TRBV4-2 and TRBJ2-1, with D perhaps assigned TRBD1 or TRBD2 (5 bases each). Written as DNA, the CDR3 is TGTGCCAGCGGCCAAGAGGGGTACAATGAGCAGTTCTTC. This gives the protein CASGQEGYNEQFF.